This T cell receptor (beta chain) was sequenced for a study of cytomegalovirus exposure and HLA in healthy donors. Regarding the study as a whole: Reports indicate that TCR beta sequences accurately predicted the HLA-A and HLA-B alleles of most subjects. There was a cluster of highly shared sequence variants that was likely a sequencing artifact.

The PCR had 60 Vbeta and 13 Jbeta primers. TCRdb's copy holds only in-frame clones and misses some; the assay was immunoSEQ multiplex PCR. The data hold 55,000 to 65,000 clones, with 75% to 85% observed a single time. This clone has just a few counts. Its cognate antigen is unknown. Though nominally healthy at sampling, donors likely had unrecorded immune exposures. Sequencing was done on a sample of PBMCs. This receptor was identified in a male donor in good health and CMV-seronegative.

The DNA of the CDR3 is TGTGCCATCAGTGAGTCGACAGGGGGTAGCACTGAAGCTTTCTTT. Translated, it gives CAISESTGGSTEAFF. V and J are TRBV10-3 and TRBJ1-1; TRBD1 agrees at 9 bases. The CDR3 runs 15 residues. Looked up from germline, CDR1 is ENHRY and CDR2 is SYGVKD. The V and J ends lost 0 bases and 4 bases, in that order; junction bases with no gene match: 3.